These T cell receptor beta chains were read from a single sample in a study of blood T cell repertoires in COVID-19. Method: immunoSEQ multiplex PCR; TCRdb's copy keeps in-frame clones and lacks some. The sample contains 85,000 to 90,000 clones, 75% to 95% of which appear only once. What was sequenced was peripheral blood. The receptors shown here come from a human donor with active COVID-19. The donor label of this sample is uncertain. Both conserved end residues are part of each CDR3. D genes are given only for firm matches. Clone size is given for some rows only: seen once, a few or many times, or a class if the clone is expanded.

d_gene | j_gene | abundance | v_gene | CDR3aa | CDR3nt
NA | TRBJ1-2 | NA | TRBV19 | CALGAGDYGYTF | TGTGCCTTAGGGGCAGGGGACTATGGCTACACCTTC
NA | TRBJ1-2 | NA | TRBV28 | CASSLPDRFFYGYTF | TGTGCCAGCAGTTTACCCGACAGGTTTTTCTATGGCTACACCTTC
NA | TRBJ1-2 | NA | TRBV7-5 | CVRRFEGLHGYTF | TGTGTCAGAAGGTTCGAGGGATTGCATGGCTACACCTTC
TRBD1 | TRBJ1-2 | NA | TRBV12-5 | CASGLPLGQGLLYGYTF | TGTGCTAGTGGTTTGCCCCTTGGACAGGGCCTTCTCTATGGCTACACCTTC
TRBD1 | TRBJ1-3 | NA | TRBV25-1 | CASSVTGAGNTIYF | TGTGCCAGCAGTGTGACAGGGGCGGGAAACACCATATATTTT
NA | TRBJ1-3 | NA | TRBV7-9 | CASSPAPGLDGNTIYF | TGTGCCAGCAGCCCCGCCCCGGGTCTAGATGGAAACACCATATATTTT
TRBD1 | TRBJ1-2 | NA | TRBV9 | CASSVDGQGVYGYTF | TGTGCCAGCAGCGTAGATGGACAGGGTGTTTATGGCTACACCTTC
TRBD2 | TRBJ2-1 | NA | TRBV7-6 | CASSLGAGGTHEQFF | TGTGCCAGCAGCTTAGGGGCCGGGGGGACCCATGAGCAGTTCTTC
TRBD2 | TRBJ2-1 | NA | TRBV5-8 | CASSFMGLAGGIYNEQFF | TGTGCCAGCAGCTTTATGGGACTAGCGGGGGGAATCTACAATGAGCAGTTCTTC
TRBD2 | TRBJ2-7 | NA | TRBV3-1/TRBV3-2 | CASSPGTSSYEQYF | TGTGCCAGCAGCCCGGGGACTAGCAGCTACGAGCAGTACTTC
NA | TRBJ1-1 | NA | TRBV21-1 | CASSKSGGTEAFF | TGTGCCAGCAGCAAATCAGGGGGGACTGAAGCTTTCTTT
NA | TRBJ2-5 | NA | TRBV7-9 | CASSLLRGASETQYF | TGTGCCAGCAGCTTACTCAGGGGAGCTAGCGAGACCCAGTACTTC
NA | TRBJ1-1 | NA | TRBV4-1 | CASSPGGTSTEAFF | TGCGCCAGCAGTCCCGGAGGGACGAGCACTGAAGCTTTCTTT
TRBD1 | TRBJ1-3 | NA | TRBV6-5 | CASSYSVGQGGNTIYF | TGTGCCAGCAGTTACTCAGTGGGACAGGGAGGCAACACCATATATTTT
NA | TRBJ2-7 | few | TRBV6-2/TRBV6-3 | CASSYNRGTDYEQYF | TGTGCCAGCAGTTATAACCGGGGAACCGACTACGAGCAGTACTTC
NA | TRBJ1-2 | NA | TRBV6-5 | CASSYSGNGYTF | TGTGCCAGCAGTTACTCGGGCAATGGCTACACCTTC
TRBD1 | TRBJ2-1 | NA | TRBV7-9 | CASSLRTGGPNEQFF | TGTGCCAGCAGCTTGAGGACAGGGGGGCCCAATGAGCAGTTCTTC
TRBD2 | TRBJ2-3 | NA | TRBV9 | CASSVVGGGASDTQYF | TGTGCCAGCAGCGTAGTTGGCGGGGGGGCCTCTGATACGCAGTATTTT
NA | TRBJ1-3 | NA | TRBV3-1/TRBV3-2 | CASSQQGAIGNTIYF | TGTGCCAGCAGCCAACAGGGTGCGATTGGAAACACCATATATTTT
TRBD1 | TRBJ2-5 | once | TRBV5-4 | CASSPNRGLETQYF | TGTGCCAGCAGCCCGAACAGGGGATTAGAGACCCAGTACTTC
NA | TRBJ1-4 | NA | TRBV11-2 | CASRSTFDEKLFF | TGTGCCAGCAGGTCCACTTTCGATGAAAAACTGTTTTTT
NA | TRBJ2-7 | NA | TRBV5-4 | CASSLLEGNYEQYF | TGTGCCAGCAGCCTCTTGGAGGGGAACTACGAGCAGTACTTC
NA | TRBJ2-1 | NA | TRBV4-1 | CASSPTFGLPTYNEQFF | TGCGCCAGCAGCCCTACATTTGGACTACCTACTTACAATGAGCAGTTCTTC
NA | TRBJ2-7 | once | TRBV10-3 | CAISGGRAGIYEQYF | TGTGCCATCAGTGGAGGTCGGGCGGGAATCTACGAGCAGTACTTC
NA | TRBJ2-7 | NA | TRBV21-1 | CASSSRLVWYEQYF | TGTGCCAGCAGCTCCCGACTAGTGTGGTACGAGCAGTACTTC
NA | TRBJ1-2 | NA | TRBV28 | CASGSPGLRRGYTF | TGTGCCAGCGGATCACCGGGACTCAGGCGGGGCTACACCTTC
TRBD1 | TRBJ2-5 | NA | TRBV19 | CASSRTGNSETQYF | TGTGCCAGCTCAAGGACAGGGAATTCGGAGACCCAGTACTTC
NA | TRBJ2-3 | NA | TRBV11-2 | CASSLTGHPIDTQYF | TGTGCCAGCAGCCTGACAGGCCACCCGATAGATACGCAGTATTTT
TRBD1 | TRBJ2-7 | NA | TRBV6-5 | CASSYSEQGNYEQYF | TGTGCCAGCAGTTACTCCGAACAGGGGAACTACGAGCAGTACTTC
NA | TRBJ2-7 | NA | TRBV29-1 | CSVGGFGGPTYEQYF | TGCAGCGTTGGGGGGTTCGGGGGTCCGACCTACGAGCAGTACTTC
TRBD2 | TRBJ2-7 | NA | TRBV5-1 | CASSLRTSGGEQYF | TGCGCCAGCAGCCTTAGGACTAGCGGAGGAGAGCAGTACTTC
NA | TRBJ1-1 | NA | TRBV27 | CASSLSGGTSEAFF | TGTGCCAGCAGTTTATCGGGGGGGACTTCGGAAGCTTTCTTT
TRBD1 | TRBJ1-1 | NA | TRBV13 | CASSLTGGYTEAFF | TGTGCCAGCAGCTTAACAGGGGGGTACACTGAAGCTTTCTTT
NA | TRBJ2-1 | NA | TRBV24-1 | CATSDPRMGARGNEQFF | TGTGCCACCAGTGATCCCCGGATGGGGGCGAGGGGCAATGAGCAGTTCTTC
TRBD1 | TRBJ2-3 | NA | TRBV2 | CASSEDRGTDTQYF | TGTGCCAGCAGTGAAGACAGGGGGACAGATACGCAGTATTTT
NA | TRBJ1-1 | NA | TRBV27 | CASSSNQGTEAFF | TGTGCCAGCAGTTCAAACCAGGGGACTGAAGCTTTCTTT
NA | TRBJ2-3 | NA | TRBV2 | CASSSSDTQYF | TGTGCCAGCAGCTCAAGCGATACGCAGTATTTT
NA | TRBJ2-7 | few | TRBV6-2/TRBV6-3 | CASSYSQGRNYEQYF | TGTGCCAGCAGTTACTCGCAGGGGAGAAACTACGAGCAGTACTTC
NA | TRBJ2-1 | NA | TRBV7-8 | CASRFGGSNNEQFF | TGTGCCAGCCGCTTCGGGGGATCAAACAATGAGCAGTTCTTC